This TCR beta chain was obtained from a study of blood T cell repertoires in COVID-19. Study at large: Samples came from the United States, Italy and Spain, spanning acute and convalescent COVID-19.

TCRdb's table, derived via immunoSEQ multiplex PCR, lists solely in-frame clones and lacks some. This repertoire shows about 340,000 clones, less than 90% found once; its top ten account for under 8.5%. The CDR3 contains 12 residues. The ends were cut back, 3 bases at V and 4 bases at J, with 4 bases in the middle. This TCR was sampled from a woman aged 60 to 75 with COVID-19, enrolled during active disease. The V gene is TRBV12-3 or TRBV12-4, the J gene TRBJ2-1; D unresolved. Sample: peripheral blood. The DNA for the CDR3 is TGTGCCAGCAGTTTTATATACAATGAGCAGTTCTTC. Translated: CASSFIYNEQFF.